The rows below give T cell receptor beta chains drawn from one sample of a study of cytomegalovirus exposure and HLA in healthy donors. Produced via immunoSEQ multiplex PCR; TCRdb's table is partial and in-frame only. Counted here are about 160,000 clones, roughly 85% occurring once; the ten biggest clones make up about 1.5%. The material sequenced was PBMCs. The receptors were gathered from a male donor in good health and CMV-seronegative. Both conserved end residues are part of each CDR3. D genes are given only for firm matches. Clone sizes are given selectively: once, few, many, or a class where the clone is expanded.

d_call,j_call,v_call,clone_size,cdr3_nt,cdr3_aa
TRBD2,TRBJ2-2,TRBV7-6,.,TGTGCCAGCAGCTCCCACCAGCGGGGGCTAACGGTCGGGGAGCTGTTTTTT,CASSSHQRGLTVGELFF
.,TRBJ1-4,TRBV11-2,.,TGTGCCAGCAGCTTAGGGAGTCGGGAAAAACTGTTTTTT,CASSLGSREKLFF
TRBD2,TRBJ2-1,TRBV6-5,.,TGTGCCAGCAGTTACTCATACGGGACTACCCAGTTCTTC,CASSYSYGTTQFF
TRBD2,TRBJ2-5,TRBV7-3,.,TGTGCCAGCAGACAGACTAGCGGGACGGACCAGTACTTC,CASRQTSGTDQYF
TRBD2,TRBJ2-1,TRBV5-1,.,TGCGCCAGCAGCTTTATAGCGGGGACCTCCTACAATGAGCAGTTCTTC,CASSFIAGTSYNEQFF
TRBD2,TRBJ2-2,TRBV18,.,TGTGCCAGCTCACCTACCTCTAAGCGGGAGGGAGGCACCGGGGAGCTGTTTTTT,CASSPTSKREGGTGELFF
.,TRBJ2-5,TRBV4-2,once,TGTGCCAGCAGCCAAGAAGGCGGGTATCGGACCCAGTACTTC,CASSQEGGYRTQYF
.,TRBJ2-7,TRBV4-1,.,TGCGCCAGCAGCCACAACAGGGAAATAGGCGAGCAGTACTTC,CASSHNREIGEQYF
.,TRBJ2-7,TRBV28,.,TGTGCCAGCAGTCCCCAACTAGCCGAGCAGTACTTC,CASSPQLAEQYF
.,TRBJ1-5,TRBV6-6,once,TGTGCCAGCAGTTCCCGGGTTTCCAATCAGCCCCAGCATTTT,CASSSRVSNQPQHF
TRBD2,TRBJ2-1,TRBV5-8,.,TGTGCCAGCTGCGGGAGGTCCTACAATGAGCAGTTCTTC,CASCGRSYNEQFF
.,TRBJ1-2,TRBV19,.,TGTGCCAGTACTCTCGGGGGGGCGATGAACTATGGCTACACCTTC,CASTLGGAMNYGYTF